Listed here is a single T cell receptor (beta chain). Adults between about 18 and 89 years of age took part from more than 20 US areas. Clinical histories supplied by participants themselves formed the basis of cohort assignment. The CDR3 length is 16 residues. CDR1 and CDR2 (germline): LGHNA, YNFKEQ. V lost 0 bases and J lost 3; bases outside the gene matches: 4. The data were obtained in a study of blood T cell repertoires in COVID-19. Under the authors' procedure: Amplified reference gene primers provided the basis for estimating nucleated cell counts. Generated by immunoSEQ multiplex PCR, the TCRdb table keeps only in-frame clones and is missing some. V and J calls and clone size are copied from that table; D and trimming were computed from the DNA. The table includes approximately 300,000 clones, approximately 86% detected once.

The sequenced sample consisted of PBMCs or T cells enriched from blood (not recorded which). This TCR was sampled from a woman aged 18-30 years who had recovered from COVID-19. The J gene is TRBJ2-7, the V gene TRBV4-2, with TRBD2 matching 11 bases. The CDR3 loop reads CASSQEPSGGFYEQYF. The DNA of the CDR3 is TGTGCCAGCAGCCAAGAACCTAGCGGGGGGTTCTACGAGCAGTACTTC.